These 15 T cell receptor beta chains share one sample of origin, sequenced in a study of blood T cell repertoires in COVID-19. Here immunoSEQ multiplex PCR was the method, and the copy in TCRdb shows in-frame clones only, minus some. The data show under 75,000 clones, with around 88% seen just once and around 20% held by the top ten. Sequencing was done on a sample of peripheral blood. The origin of the receptors is a woman aged 80 or over with active COVID-19.

CDR3 protein: CASSFGMGQGTDTQYF. As DNA, the CDR3 is TGCGCCAGCAGCTTCGGTATGGGACAGGGCACAGATACGCAGTATTTT. The chain is built from TRBV5-1 and TRBJ2-3; 8 nucleotides align to TRBD1. V gave up 2 bases and J gave up 1 base; unmatched junction bases: 6. Germline V gives CDR1 SGHRS, CDR2 YFSETQ. There are 16 residues in the CDR3. Together with reference TRBV5-1 and TRBJ2-3, the CDR3 gives the full variable domain: KAGVTQTPRYLIKTRGQQVTLSCSPISGHRSVSWYQQTPGQGLQFLFEYFSETQRNKGNFPGRFSGRQFSNSRSEMNVSTLELGDSALYLCASSFGMGQGTDTQYFGPGTRLTVL.

The sample holds a few counts of this clone. The V and J genes are TRBV6-2 or TRBV6-3 and TRBJ2-2; 8 nucleotides agree with TRBD1. This CDR3 has 13 residues. V was clipped by 4 bases and J by 8 bases; unmatched bases: 3. Germline values: CDR1 MNHEY, CDR2 SVGEGT. This CDR3 reads CASSLGQAGELFF. The CDR3 bases are TGTGCCAGCAGTTTGGGACAGGCGGGGGAGCTGTTTTTT.

The CDR3 coding sequence is TGTGCCACCAGTACGGCAGGGGCCTCCTACGAGCAGTACTTC. The encoded protein is CATSTAGASYEQYF. V is TRBV24-1 and J is TRBJ2-7, with D possibly TRBD1 on 6 matching bases. The CDR3 is made up of 14 amino acids. Germline CDR1 KGHDR, CDR2 SFDVKD. The ends were cut back, 6 bases at V and 0 bases at J, with 11 bases in the middle.

This clone was recorded only once. A read error may produce the germline difference seen at one junction end. The genes are TRBV7-2 and TRBJ1-2; 11 bases align to TRBD1. The germline V gene has CDR1 SGHTA and CDR2 FQGNSA. The CDR3 is 15 amino acids. DNA for the CDR3: TGTGCCAGCAGCCCCGGGACAGGGGGTAACCATGGCTACACCTTC. Encoded protein: CASSPGTGGNHGYTF.

The chain employs TRBV6-2 or TRBV6-3 and TRBJ2-7, with unresolved D. The CDR3 runs to 17 residues. Trimming removed 0 bases at V and 5 bases at J, with 20 bases between. In germline, CDR1 is MNHEY, CDR2 SVGEGT. The CDR3 DNA reads as TGTGCCAGCAGTTACTCTGGCTCGACTGTTCCGGGTGACGAGCAGTACTTC. Amino acids: CASSYSGSTVPGDEQYF.

The rearrangement uses TRBV29-1 and TRBJ2-3; TRBD2 aligns across 11 bases. The length of the CDR3 is 12 residues. Germline values: CDR1 SQVTM, CDR2 ANQGSEA. The CDR3 spells CSSGLAADTQYF. The CDR3 nucleotides read TGCTCATCGGGACTAGCGGCAGATACGCAGTATTTT.

The chain couples TRBV27 to TRBJ2-7, with 8 bases fitting TRBD2. The V gene end was trimmed by 2 bases and the J gene end by 2 bases; junction bases not matched to a gene: 5. The length of the CDR3 is 15 residues. Germline values: CDR1 MNHEY, CDR2 SMNVEV (reference sequence). The CDR3 protein is CASSLMLAGPYEQYF. The CDR3 DNA reads TGTGCCAGCAGTTTAATGCTAGCGGGTCCCTACGAGCAGTACTTC.

J is TRBJ1-1 and V is TRBV18; 7 nucleotides match TRBD1. Unmatched junction bases numbered 15, after V lost 1 base and J lost 4 bases. Germline CDR1 and CDR2: KGHSH and LQKENI. The CDR3 is made up of 18 amino acids. Here the CDR3 DNA reads TGTGCCAGCTCACCACAAATCCCGTACCGGACAGGCTTCACTGAAGCTTTCTTT. Translation gives CASSPQIPYRTGFTEAFF.

This chain connects TRBV18 to TRBJ2-1; D uncertain. The length of the CDR3 is 12 residues. Germline V CDR1 and CDR2: KGHSH, LQKENI. Trimming pared 2 bases from V and 5 bases from J, leaving 4 bases between. DNA for the CDR3: TGTGCCAGCTCACCAGGAGACAATGAGCAGTTCTTC. Encoded protein: CASSPGDNEQFF. The full variable domain, in which reference TRBV18 and TRBJ2-1 provide the parts outside the CDR3, is NAGVMQNPRHLVRRRGQEARLRCSPMKGHSHVYWYRQLPEEGLKFMVYLQKENIIDESGMPKERFSAEFPKEGPSILRIQQVVRGDSAAYFCASSPGDNEQFFGPGTRLTVL.

This CDR3 is CAISESWRNSNQPQHF. The CDR3 DNA is TGTGCCATCAGTGAGTCCTGGCGGAATAGCAATCAGCCCCAGCATTTT. The genes are TRBV10-3 and TRBJ1-5; D not certain. V was cut by 0 bases and J by 0 bases, with 9 bases left in between. The CDR3 loop spans 16 amino acids. The germline gives CDR1 ENHRY, CDR2 SYGVKD.

The chain links TRBV18 to TRBJ1-1; 8 bases align to TRBD1. CDR1 is KGHSH, CDR2 LQKENI, per germline. After removal of 2 bases from V and 4 bases from J, the junction contained 6 bases not matched to a gene. This CDR3 is 15 amino acids long. CDR3 amino acids: CASSPNQGAGTEAFF. The CDR3 DNA sequence: TGTGCCAGCTCACCAAATCAGGGGGCAGGCACTGAAGCTTTCTTT. Using reference TRBV18 and TRBJ1-1 for the parts outside the CDR3, the full variable domain is NAGVMQNPRHLVRRRGQEARLRCSPMKGHSHVYWYRQLPEEGLKFMVYLQKENIIDESGMPKERFSAEFPKEGPSILRIQQVVRGDSAAYFCASSPNQGAGTEAFFGQGTRLTVV.

V usage is TRBV6-5 and J usage is TRBJ2-6, with 9 bases identical to TRBD1. There are 16 residues in the CDR3. Trimming cost V 1 base and J 2 bases; bases outside gene matches: 0. Germline lookup yields CDR1 MNHEY and CDR2 SVGAGI. The CDR3 sequence is CASSYYRGPGANVLTF. CDR3 DNA: TGTGCCAGCAGTTACTACAGGGGGCCTGGGGCCAACGTCCTGACTTTC.

The chain has TRBV2 and TRBJ1-4; D possibly corresponds to TRBD1 (6 bases). V was trimmed by 6 bases and J by 6 bases, leaving 14 bases between them. Germline V gene sequence: CDR1 SNHLY, CDR2 FYNNEI. This CDR3 contains 14 residues. CDR3 bases: TGTGCCAGCAGCCGACAGGCAGGACATGAAAAACTGTTTTTT. It translates to CASSRQAGHEKLFF.

The V and J genes are TRBV6-2 or TRBV6-3 and TRBJ1-1; 12 bases match TRBD1. Germline V gene sequence: CDR1 MNHEY, CDR2 SVGEGT. The CDR3 is 14 residues long. With V trimmed by 5 bases and J by 5 bases, 3 bases remained unmatched. The CDR3 here is CASSGTGGGTEAFF. The DNA of the CDR3 is TGTGCCAGCAGTGGGACAGGGGGCGGTACTGAAGCTTTCTTT.

The V and J genes are TRBV7-3 and TRBJ2-2, with a weak D call TRBD2 (5 bases). Germline lookup yields CDR1 SGHTA and CDR2 FQGTGA. CDR3 length: 13 amino acids. V lost 4 bases to trimming and J lost 5 bases, with 8 bases between them. CDR3 region: CASSSTRTGELFF. The CDR3 DNA sequence: TGTGCCAGCAGCTCCACTAGGACCGGGGAGCTGTTTTTT.